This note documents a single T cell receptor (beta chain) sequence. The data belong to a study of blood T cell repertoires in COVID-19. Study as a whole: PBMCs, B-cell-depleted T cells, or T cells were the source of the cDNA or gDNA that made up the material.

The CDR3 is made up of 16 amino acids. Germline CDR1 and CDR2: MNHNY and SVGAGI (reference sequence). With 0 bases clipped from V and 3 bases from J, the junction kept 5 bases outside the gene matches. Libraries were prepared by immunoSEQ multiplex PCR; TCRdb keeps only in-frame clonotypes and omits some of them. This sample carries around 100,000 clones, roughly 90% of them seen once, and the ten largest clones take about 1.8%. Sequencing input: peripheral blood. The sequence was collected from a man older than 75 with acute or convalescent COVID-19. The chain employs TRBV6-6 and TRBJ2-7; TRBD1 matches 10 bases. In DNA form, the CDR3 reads TGTGCCAGCAGTTACTCCGGGACAGGGGAAGGCTACGAGCAGTACTTC. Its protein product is CASSYSGTGEGYEQYF.